What follows is one T cell receptor beta chain and its context. Its cognate antigen is unknown. CDR3 size: 18 residues. V dropped 1 base and J dropped 0; count of bases not matched to a gene: 3. CDR1 is SEHNR, CDR2 FQNEAQ, per germline (reference sequence). These data belong to a study of human T cells and chemical hapten exposure. Study-wide background: The study traced per-sample TCR yield variation mainly to small differences in pooled library volumes. Study-level results: There was alopecia in the donors, so their immune response may differ from that of healthy people. Against controls, expanded TCRs gave rise to significantly more large CDR3 similarity clusters. The number of TCRs over 1 in 1000 frequency stayed unchanged after DPC.

Time point reported: pre-sensitization, week 0. Treatment: therapeutic diphenylcyclopropenone sensitization with weekly scalp DPC. TCRdb reprocessed the RACE reads via MiXCR and lists one record per CDR3 protein. The table has a few hundred thousand distinct CDR3 sequences, 4.5% to 5.5% seen once. The TCR sequence derives from a woman aged 18-29 years with alopecia areata. Some clones in this sample may be carry-over from other donors' samples. The sample in question was whole blood, obtained in connection with sensitization to the hapten diphenylcyclopropenone (DPC). The chain uses TRBV7-9 and TRBJ2-6; 10 bases are shared with TRBD1. The CDR3 nucleotides read TGTGCCAGCAGCTTAGGGGACAGGGGATCCTCTGGGGCCAACGTCCTGACTTTC. Its protein product is CASSLGDRGSSGANVLTF. Full variable domain (remainder filled in from reference TRBV7-9 and TRBJ2-6): DTGVSQNPRHKITKRGQNVTFRCDPISEHNRLYWYRQTLGQGPEFLTYFQNEAQLEKSRLLSDRFSAERPKGSFSTLEIQRTEQGDSAMYLCASSLGDRGSSGANVLTFGAGSRLTVL.